This T cell receptor (beta chain) was identified in a study of cytomegalovirus exposure and HLA in healthy donors. Study information: The 120 or so validation repertoires, a later analysis reported, used the same platform as the 666 first-cohort repertoires. Study-level findings and limits: The classifier, whose performance was assessed in both the original and validation cohorts, reportedly diagnosed cytomegalovirus status with high specificity and sensitivity. In vitro confirmation showed three CMV-associated chains to be CMV antigen specific. Investigators reported 150 to 200 TCR beta chains as tied to cytomegalovirus.

On this clone itself: Its specificity is not known.

Germline V gene sequence: CDR1 MGHRA, CDR2 YSYEKL. V lost 1 base to trimming and J lost 0 bases, with 7 bases between them. The CDR3 consists of 16 residues. Sequencing used immunoSEQ multiplex PCR; TCRdb keeps in-frame clones, though not all of them. Here the sample spans 71,000 or so clones, approximately 93% being singletons. V is TRBV4-1 and J is TRBJ2-6, with D unclear. This TCR was sampled from a young man in good health and CMV-seropositive. The sample was PBMCs. The CDR3 DNA follows: TGCGCCAGCAGCCAAGGTCCATTCTCTGGGGCCAACGTCCTGACTTTC. Its translation is CASSQGPFSGANVLTF.